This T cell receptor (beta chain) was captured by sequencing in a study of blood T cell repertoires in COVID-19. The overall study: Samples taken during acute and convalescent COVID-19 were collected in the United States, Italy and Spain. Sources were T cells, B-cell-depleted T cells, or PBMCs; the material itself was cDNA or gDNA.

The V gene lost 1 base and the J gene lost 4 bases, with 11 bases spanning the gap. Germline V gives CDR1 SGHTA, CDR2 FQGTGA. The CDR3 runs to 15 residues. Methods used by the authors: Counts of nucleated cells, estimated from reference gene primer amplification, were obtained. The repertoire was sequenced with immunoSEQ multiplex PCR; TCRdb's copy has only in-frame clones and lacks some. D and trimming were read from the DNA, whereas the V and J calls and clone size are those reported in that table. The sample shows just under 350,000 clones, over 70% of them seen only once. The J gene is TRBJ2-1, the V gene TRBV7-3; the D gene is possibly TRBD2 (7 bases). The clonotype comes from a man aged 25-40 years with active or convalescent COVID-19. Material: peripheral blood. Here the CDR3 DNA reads TGTGCCAGCAGCTTAAAGGCGGGGGCTTACAATGAGCAGTTCTTC. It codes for CASSLKAGAYNEQFF.